This note documents a single T cell receptor beta chain sequence. Libraries were prepared by immunoSEQ multiplex PCR; TCRdb keeps only in-frame clonotypes and omits some of them. The sample has 180,000 or so clones, around 88% seen once. Each participant's cohort was designated according to participant-reported clinical history. The record originates from a study of blood T cell repertoires in COVID-19. On the study more broadly: Researchers got acute and convalescent COVID-19 samples from the United States, Italy and Spain.

The sequenced sample was PBMCs or T cells enriched from blood (not recorded which). The receptor comes from a woman in her fifties or sixties in a cohort exposed to, infected with or recovered from COVID-19 (not recorded which).

CDR3 nucleotides: TGTGCCAGCAGCGTCGGACTAGCTGGCTACGAGCAGTACTTC. Its protein is CASSVGLAGYEQYF. The chain joins TRBV7-8 to TRBJ2-7; 8 bases fit TRBD2. The CDR3 is 14 residues long. V lost 5 bases to trimming and J lost 3 bases; unmatched junction nucleotides: 6. Germline CDR1 and CDR2: SGHVS and FQNEAQ.